This TCR beta chain was documented in a study of CD4 T cells in relation to SARS-CoV-2 and coronaviruses. For the study at large: Convalescent donors were aged roughly 21 to 80, with median approximately 39 years. Shared crossreactive spike epitopes were mapped to their HLA restriction.

Deep TCR-beta sequencing used DNA from uncultured naive and memory CD4+ T cells. Libraries were prepared by immunoSEQ multiplex PCR; TCRdb keeps only in-frame clonotypes and omits some of them. The repertoire holds approximately 50,000 clones, with roughly nine tenths as singletons. Study-wide findings and caveats: Around 62% of donors had memory CD4+ clonotypes crossrecognizing SARS-CoV-2 and common cold coronavirus spike.

With regard to this clone: The target antigen is unknown.

The specimen sequenced was naive CD4+ T cells from PBMCs. Subset noted: naive CD4+ T cells isolated by negative enrichment. This TCR derives from an adult with COVID-19.

The CDR3 DNA follows: TGCGCCAGCGCGCGAGATTGGACAGCGATGAACACTGAAGCTTTCTTT. Encoded protein: CASARDWTAMNTEAFF. The chain recombines TRBV5-1 with TRBJ1-1; possible D gene TRBD1, 6 bases. This CDR3 region has 16 residues. Germline CDR1 reads SGHRS; CDR2 reads YFSETQ. With 7 bases removed from V and 0 bases from J, the gap between germline ends came to 19 bases.